These 7 T cell receptor beta chains came from one sample sequenced in a study of blood T cell repertoires in COVID-19. Libraries were prepared by immunoSEQ multiplex PCR; TCRdb keeps only in-frame clonotypes and omits some of them. The sample gives around 430,000 clones, around 89% of which show up once; 10% to 15% is in the top ten. The source material was peripheral blood. These receptors originate from a woman in her 50s with COVID-19, enrolled during active disease.

The chain employs TRBV27 and TRBJ1-2; no reliable D call. This CDR3 comprises 15 residues. Between the trimmed V and J ends, which lost 1 base and 3 bases, there was a span of 12 bases. Germline V gene lookup returns CDR1 MNHEY and CDR2 SMNVEV (reference sequence). The CDR3 sequence: CASSLYFRGHYGYTF. CDR3 in DNA: TGTGCCAGCAGTTTATACTTTCGGGGTCACTATGGCTACACCTTC.

In DNA form, the CDR3 reads TGTGCCAGCAGCGTAGCATTCACAGGGGGCAATGGCTACACCTTC. Translating it yields CASSVAFTGGNGYTF. The rearrangement uses TRBV9 and TRBJ1-2, with 9 bases fitting TRBD1. CDR3 size: 15 residues. Per germline, CDR1 SGDLS and CDR2 YYNGEE. Trimming cost V 0 bases and J 6 bases; bases outside gene matches: 6.

This clone showed up just a few times. V is TRBV6-1 and J is TRBJ1-5, with D perhaps matching TRBD1 (5 bases). Trimming shortened V by 3 bases and J by 7 bases, and 13 bases separated the two germline ends. CDR1 and CDR2 (germline): MNHNS, SASEGT. CDR3 length: 14 residues. CDR3 in DNA: TGTGCCAGCAGTGACGACCCCCGGGGGCAGCCCCAGCATTTT. Protein product: CASSDDPRGQPQHF.

This clone was counted once. The CDR3 region is CAWSAVRGAGDTQYF. The CDR3, as DNA: TGTGCCTGGAGTGCCGTTCGGGGGGCGGGAGATACGCAGTATTTT. The chain combines TRBV30 with TRBJ2-3, with D perhaps TRBD2 (7 bases). V was cut by 1 base and J by 5 bases, with 16 bases left in between. Germline values: CDR1 GTSNPN, CDR2 SVGIG (reference sequence). CDR3 length: 15 residues.

The CDR3 sequence: CASSSNPGQGGGSPLHF. The CDR3 nucleotides are TGCGCCAGCAGCTCGAACCCGGGACAGGGGGGTGGGTCACCCCTCCACTTT. The rearrangement links TRBV5-1 to TRBJ1-6; 11 nucleotides match TRBD1. This CDR3 spans 17 amino acids. The ends lost 3 bases at V and 10 bases at J; junction bases unmatched: 12. CDR1 is SGHRS, CDR2 YFSETQ, per germline.

The chain is built from TRBV28 and TRBJ1-4; 7 nucleotides align to TRBD1. The germline V gene encodes CDR1 MDHEN and CDR2 SYDVKM. The CDR3 length is 15 residues. J lost 4 bases, V lost 2 bases, and 4 bases had no gene match. CDR3 sequence: CASSLAGQLNEKLFF. CDR3 DNA: TGTGCCAGCAGTTTAGCGGGACAGCTTAATGAAAAACTGTTTTTT.

The gene calls are TRBV19 and TRBJ1-5, with 9 nucleotides matching TRBD1. J gave up 1 base and V 1 base, and 8 bases lay outside the gene matches. This CDR3 comprises 18 residues. Germline CDR1 LNHDA, CDR2 SQIVND (reference sequence). In DNA form, the CDR3 reads TGTGCCAGTAGTATAGTAAGACAGGGGGTACGGAGCAATCAGCCCCAGCATTTT. The encoded protein is CASSIVRQGVRSNQPQHF.